The 24 T cell receptor beta chains below were found in one sample sequenced in a study of T cell repertoires in cytomegalovirus infection. TCRdb recomputed calls from the reads with MiXCR, one row per CDR3 protein. The table shows around 200,000 distinct CDR3 sequences, with approximately 18% occurring only once. The sample comprised CD8+ T cells from PBMCs. The receptors stem from a human donor in good health (CMV status not recorded). Some clones in this sample may be carry-over from other donors' samples.

V gene TRBV7-9 combines with J gene TRBJ1-2; TRBD1 might be the D (6 bases). This CDR3 has 16 amino acids. Deletions cut 5 bases from V and 2 bases from J, with 18 bases between. CDR1 and CDR2 (germline): SEHNR, FQNEAQ (reference sequence). The CDR3 region is CASSPPGGRANYGYTF. Here the CDR3 DNA reads TGTGCCAGCAGCCCTCCGGGGGGCAGGGCCAACTATGGCTACACCTTC.

V gene TRBV6-5 combines with J gene TRBJ1-1; no reliable D call. Trimming removed 5 bases at V and 0 bases at J, with 7 bases between. Germline CDR1 reads MNHEY; CDR2 reads SVGAGI. The CDR3 extends over 13 amino acids. The chain's CDR3 is CASSPLLNTEAFF. The DNA of the CDR3 is TGTGCCAGCAGTCCTCTTCTGAACACTGAAGCTTTCTTT.

V is TRBV7-6 and J is TRBJ2-1; perhaps TRBD1 as D (7 bases). Between the trimmed V and J ends, which lost 3 bases and 3 bases, there was a span of 12 bases. The CDR3 spans 15 residues. Germline CDR1 SGHVS, CDR2 FNYEAQ. This CDR3 reads CASSFPQGGYNEQFF. The CDR3, as DNA: TGTGCCAGCAGCTTCCCCCAGGGGGGCTACAATGAGCAGTTCTTC.

This clonotype was seen more than once but under ten times. This rearrangement joins TRBV6-2 or TRBV6-3 to TRBJ2-1; 8 bases map to TRBD1. Germline V gene sequence: CDR1 MNHEY, CDR2 SVGEGT. The CDR3 extends over 19 amino acids. With V trimmed by 2 bases and J by 0 bases, 12 bases remained unmatched. The CDR3 sequence: CASSYPDRGPRSSYNEQFF. For the CDR3, the DNA is TGTGCCAGCAGTTACCCCGACAGGGGACCCAGGAGCTCCTACAATGAGCAGTTCTTC.

This clonotype has more than one count but fewer than ten. The V gene is TRBV12-3 or TRBV12-4, the J gene TRBJ2-2, with a tentative D call TRBD1 (5 bases). The CDR3 extends over 13 amino acids. V was clipped by 9 bases and J by 3 bases, with 11 bases between them. CDR3 region: CASQSGYTGELFF. The CDR3 DNA reads as TGTGCCAGTCAATCAGGGTACACCGGGGAGCTGTTTTTT.

V usage is TRBV12-3 or TRBV12-4 and J usage is TRBJ1-1; 9 bases agree with TRBD1. CDR3 length: 14 residues. V lost 3 bases to trimming and J lost 8 bases; unmatched junction nucleotides: 7. CDR3 loop: CASSFYGTGKEAFF. The CDR3 DNA is TGTGCCAGCAGTTTTTACGGGACAGGGAAGGAAGCTTTCTTT.

V is TRBV11-3 and J is TRBJ2-7; 11 bases fit TRBD1. Unmatched junction bases numbered 1, after V lost 3 bases and J lost 6 bases. Germline assignment: CDR1 SGHNT and CDR2 YENEEA. The CDR3 runs to 13 residues. The CDR3 region is CASSFGQGAEQYF. The CDR3 DNA sequence: TGTGCCAGCAGCTTTGGACAGGGGGCCGAGCAGTACTTC.

This clonotype turned up a few times. V gene TRBV25-1 combines with J gene TRBJ2-1, with TRBD1 identical over 10 bases. CDR1 is MGHDK, CDR2 SYGVNS, per germline. The CDR3 is 14 amino acids. The trim removed 10 bases at V and 9 bases at J, leaving 12 bases unmatched. The CDR3 spells CATLGQGPHSEQFF. The CDR3 DNA is TGTGCCACCTTGGGACAGGGGCCCCACAGTGAGCAGTTCTTC.

The chain uses TRBV7-9 and TRBJ1-1; the D is unclear. CDR1 is SEHNR and CDR2 is FQNEAQ in the germline V gene (reference sequence). This CDR3 contains 14 residues. V lost 6 bases and J lost 7, with 18 bases in between. The DNA for the CDR3 is TGTGCCAGCAGTCATCCTGACGGACGGCATGAAGCTTTCTTT. It is translated as CASSHPDGRHEAFF.

Only a few counts were recorded for this clonotype. The genes are TRBV6-1 and TRBJ2-1; 7 bases map to TRBD2. The ends lost 3 bases at V and 9 bases at J; junction bases unmatched: 8. The CDR3 is made up of 14 amino acids. Germline V gives CDR1 MNHNS, CDR2 SASEGT. The CDR3 protein is CASSDGGGFGEQFF. The DNA for the CDR3 is TGTGCCAGCAGTGATGGGGGGGGGTTTGGTGAGCAGTTCTTC.

This clonotype was counted only a few times. This rearrangement joins TRBV6-6 to TRBJ2-7; the D call may be TRBD1 or TRBD2 (5 bases each). Germline loops: CDR1 MNHNY, CDR2 SVGAGI (reference sequence). The ends were cut back, 5 bases at V and 3 bases at J, with 14 bases in the middle. The CDR3 is made up of 14 amino acids. This CDR3 reads CASSVWDPHYEQYF. The CDR3 coding sequence is TGTGCCAGCAGTGTCTGGGACCCACACTACGAGCAGTACTTC.

By share, this clonotype counts as large (0.1 to 1%). This chain uses TRBV7-2 with TRBJ2-7; D unresolved. CDR3 length: 14 amino acids. Germline assignment: CDR1 SGHTA and CDR2 FQGNSA. V was clipped by 5 bases and J by 0 bases, with 11 bases between them. In DNA form, the CDR3 reads TGTGCCAGCAGCCCCAGGTCCAGCTCCTACGAGCAGTACTTC. Translating it yields CASSPRSSSYEQYF.

The chain has TRBV28 and TRBJ1-6; D uncertain. The V end lost 1 base, the J end lost 3 bases, and 7 bases lay between the germline ends. Germline values: CDR1 MDHEN, CDR2 SYDVKM. The CDR3 consists of 15 residues. DNA of the CDR3: TGTGCCAGCAGTTTATCGCAAGACTATAATTCACCCCTCCACTTT. It is translated as CASSLSQDYNSPLHF. The full variable domain, rest sourced from reference TRBV28 and TRBJ1-6, is DVKVTQSSRYLVKRTGEKVFLECVQDMDHENMFWYRQDPGLGLRLIYFSYDVKMKEKGDIPEGYSVSREKKERFSLILESASTNQTSMYLCASSLSQDYNSPLHFGNGTRLTVT.

The table lists this clonotype with a few counts. The V gene is TRBV28, the J gene TRBJ1-5; possibly TRBD1 for D (5 bases). V lost 4 bases and J 5 bases, leaving 21 bases between the germline ends. There are 17 residues in the CDR3. Germline values: CDR1 MDHEN, CDR2 SYDVKM. CDR3 region: CASSYRTWKDDDQPQHF. The CDR3 coding sequence is TGTGCCAGCAGTTACCGGACATGGAAGGATGATGATCAGCCCCAGCATTTT.

The chain combines TRBV6-5 with TRBJ2-7; TRBD1 matches at 7 bases. Per the germline V gene, CDR1 is MNHEY and CDR2 is SVGAGI. The J segment lost 5 bases and the V segment lost 2 bases, leaving 12 bases of the junction unmatched. The CDR3 length is 16 residues. The CDR3 loop is CASSYDPLTGLDEQYF. DNA of the CDR3: TGTGCCAGCAGTTACGACCCCCTGACAGGGTTGGACGAGCAGTACTTC.

This clonotype was found a few times. This sequence joins TRBV6-2 or TRBV6-3 and TRBJ2-3; tentatively, D is TRBD1 or TRBD2 (5 bases each). This CDR3 is built from 14 residues. Between the trimmed V and J ends, which lost 5 bases and 3 bases, there was a span of 12 bases. Germline values: CDR1 MNHEY, CDR2 SVGEGT. The CDR3 sequence: CASSGPGRTDTQYF. The CDR3 DNA sequence: TGTGCCAGCAGTGGCCCGGGACGGACAGATACGCAGTATTTT.

In its sample, this clonotype was seen a few times. J is TRBJ1-1 and V is TRBV7-9; tentatively, D is TRBD1 (5 bases). V dropped 7 bases and J dropped 8 bases, with 17 bases sitting between them. Germline V gene sequence: CDR1 SEHNR, CDR2 FQNEAQ (reference sequence). The CDR3 is 13 residues long. CDR3 loop: CASTAGGIFEAFF. The CDR3, as DNA: TGTGCCAGCACCGCGGGGGGGATATTCGAAGCTTTCTTT.

This clonotype was picked up a small number of times. This chain joins TRBV7-2 and TRBJ1-2, with 9 positions matching TRBD1. Germline-derived CDR1 and CDR2 are SGHTA and FQGNSA. V lost 4 bases, J lost 8 bases, and 5 bases stayed unmatched. The CDR3 has 13 amino acids. CDR3 sequence (DNA): TGTGCCAGCAGCTGGGGACAGGGTGACGGCTACACCTTC. It translates to CASSWGQGDGYTF.

This clonotype was picked up a small number of times. The CDR3 sequence: CASSPVQGGQETQYF. The DNA of the CDR3 is TGTGCCAGCAGTCCCGTACAGGGAGGGCAAGAGACCCAGTACTTC. This chain connects TRBV6-5 to TRBJ2-5, with TRBD2 as a possible D gene (7 bases). The V gene's germline CDR1 is MNHEY and CDR2 SVGAGI. The CDR3 loop spans 15 amino acids. Trimming removed 5 bases from V and 2 bases from J, with 15 bases in between.

This clonotype has just a few counts. The genes are TRBV29-1 and TRBJ1-2; D uncertain. Germline CDR1 reads SQVTM; CDR2 reads ANQGSEA. The CDR3 is 12 residues long. Trimming took off 4 bases at V and 2 bases at J, with 8 bases between the two ends. CDR3 in DNA: TGCAGCGTTGGAGACAAGAACTATGGCTACACCTTC. The encoded protein is CSVGDKNYGYTF.

The chain is built from TRBV10-3 and TRBJ1-5; unclear D gene. The V and J ends lost 4 bases and 4 bases respectively, with 5 bases between them. Germline assignment: CDR1 ENHRY and CDR2 SYGVKD. The CDR3 spans 12 residues. The CDR3 DNA follows: TGTGCCATCAGTGGAGAGAATCAGCCCCAGCATTTT. This translates into CAISGENQPQHF.

The CDR3 coding sequence is TGTGCCAGCAGTTTTGGGTCGTCCACAGATACGCAGTATTTT. Protein sequence: CASSFGSSTDTQYF. The chain combines TRBV28 with TRBJ2-3; D uncertain. Per the germline V gene, CDR1 is MDHEN and CDR2 is SYDVKM. The germline V and J ends were trimmed by 3 bases and 2 bases, with 9 bases remaining between them. This CDR3 has 14 amino acids.

The sample holds a few counts of this clonotype. V gene TRBV10-3 combines with J gene TRBJ1-6; D unclear. The V end was cut by 2 bases, the J end by 7 bases, with 9 bases between. Germline CDR1 reads ENHRY; CDR2 reads SYGVKD. The CDR3 has 14 residues. The CDR3 DNA reads as TGTGCCATCAGTGAGACGGGTGTAAATTCACCCCTCCACTTT. Protein: CAISETGVNSPLHF.

Only a few counts were recorded for this clonotype. The gene calls are TRBV12-3 or TRBV12-4 and TRBJ2-2; the match to TRBD1 covers 8 bases. Germline trimming cut 6 bases from V and 5 bases from J; bases unmatched to any gene: 2. The CDR3 runs to 13 residues. The CDR3 spells CASRTGATGELFF. In DNA, the CDR3 is TGTGCCAGCAGGACAGGGGCTACCGGGGAGCTGTTTTTT.